These 8 T cell receptor beta chains were all obtained from the same sample, sequenced in a study of blood T cells in healthy people across ages (dated by TCRdb to 2014 to 2015). Libraries were prepared through 5' RACE. The sequencer was an Illumina HiSeq 2500. A second PCR of about 6 to 12 cycles was run with a J-beta primer mix and a sample-barcoded 5' primer. The public reads were reanalyzed by TCRdb: fastp trimming at Q25, MiXCR alignment, in-frame beta chains only. Identical CDR3 protein sequences are pooled into one entry, listed with their most common genes and DNA. The sample table holds hundreds of thousands of distinct CDR3 sequences, of which 29% were seen once. 17% of the sample belongs to the ten largest clones. Material: blood. Every receptor here comes from a woman aged 80 or over in good health.

There are many counts of this clonotype. The chain is built from TRBV7-2 and TRBJ2-1; TRBD1 agrees at 12 bases. The length of the CDR3 is 15 residues. Germline V gene data show CDR1 as SGHTA and CDR2 as FQGNSA. Losses at the gene ends were 4 bases for V and 10 bases for J; bases not matched to a gene: 8. The DNA for the CDR3 is TGTGCCAGCAGCTCCTCCGGGACAGGGGGCAGGGAGCAGTTCTTC. Translation gives CASSSSGTGGREQFF.

Many counts were recorded for this clonotype. This chain links TRBV20-1 with TRBJ1-5; no definite D call. With 4 bases removed from V and 2 bases from J, the gap between germline ends came to 6 bases. Germline V CDR1 and CDR2: DFQATT, SNEGSKA (reference sequence). The CDR3 length is 12 residues. The DNA of the CDR3 is TGCAGTGCTAAGGGTGGCAATCAGCCCCAGCATTTT. Residues: CSAKGGNQPQHF.

This clonotype occurred many times. This rearrangement joins TRBV19 to TRBJ2-5, with TRBD1 matching 10 bases. The V gene's germline CDR1 is LNHDA and CDR2 SQIVND (reference sequence). V lost 11 bases, J lost 7 bases, and 10 bases stayed unmatched. The CDR3 loop spans 13 amino acids. CDR3 loop: CASSGGTGVTQYF. CDR3 nucleotides: TGTGCCTCGAGTGGCGGGACAGGGGTGACCCAGTACTTC.

This clonotype was found many times. The rearrangement uses TRBV12-3 or TRBV12-4 and TRBJ2-7, with 7 bases fitting TRBD1. V shed 2 bases, J shed 0 bases, and the junction held 10 bases outside the gene matches. The length of the CDR3 is 17 residues. This chain's CDR3 is CASSLSAPGGRSYEQYF. In DNA, the CDR3 is TGTGCCAGCAGTTTATCCGCCCCAGGGGGACGCTCCTACGAGCAGTACTTC.

This clonotype has just one count. A much larger clone differs by one base, so this may be a read error. The chain combines TRBV27 with TRBJ2-1; 9 bases are a match to TRBD2. The V gene's germline CDR1 is MNHEY and CDR2 SMNVEV (reference sequence). V gave up 6 bases and J gave up 6 bases; unmatched junction bases: 9. This CDR3 is built from 15 residues. This CDR3 reads CASRYGRGGRNEQFF. DNA of the CDR3: TGTGCCAGCAGATACGGGCGGGGGGGTCGCAATGAGCAGTTCTTC.

This clonotype was counted many times. The genes are TRBV20-1 and TRBJ2-5; 11 bases fit TRBD2. The trim removed 3 bases at V and 7 bases at J, leaving 4 bases unmatched. The CDR3 is made up of 13 amino acids. Germline assignment: CDR1 DFQATT and CDR2 SNEGSKA (reference sequence). CDR3 region: CSASSGGAPTQYF. Here the CDR3 DNA reads TGCAGTGCTAGTAGCGGGGGGGCCCCGACCCAGTACTTC.

This clonotype was counted between two and nine times. A read error may explain this, as a much larger clone is one base away. The chain combines TRBV10-3 with TRBJ2-7, with a weak D call TRBD2 (5 bases). The germline V gene has CDR1 ENHRY and CDR2 SYGVKD. CDR3 length: 14 amino acids. V lost 6 bases and J lost 1, with 13 bases in between. CDR3 loop: CAIRVSGGSYEQYF. The CDR3, as DNA: TGTGCCATCAGGGTAAGTGGAGGATCCTACGAGCAGTACTTC.

The sample holds a few counts of this clonotype. The V gene is TRBV13, the J gene TRBJ2-5, with a tentative D call TRBD2 (6 bases). CDR1 PRHDT and CDR2 FYEKMQ come from the germline V gene (reference sequence). The CDR3 spans 14 residues. Trimming shortened V by 3 bases and J by 4 bases, and 12 bases separated the two germline ends. CDR3 sequence reads: CASSFLGGIETQYF. In DNA, the CDR3 is TGTGCCAGCAGCTTCCTAGGAGGGATAGAGACCCAGTACTTC. Filled out from reference TRBV13 and TRBJ2-5, the complete variable domain reads AAGVIQSPRHLIKEKRETATLKCYPIPRHDTVYWYQQGPGQDPQFLISFYEKMQSDKGSIPDRFSAQQFSDYHSELNMSSLELGDSALYFCASSFLGGIETQYFGPGTRLLVL.